This TCR beta chain was recorded in a study of T cells after yellow fever vaccination. This clonotype was seen more than once but under ten times. TCRdb ran MiXCR on the 5' RACE reads and lists one entry per CDR3 protein. The sample consists of some 320,000 distinct CDR3 sequences, 7.5% to 9% of them appearing once. Per the germline V gene, CDR1 is ENHRY and CDR2 is SYGVKD. The V gene end was trimmed by 8 bases and the J gene end by 8 bases; junction bases not matched to a gene: 10. This CDR3 contains 15 residues. The input for sequencing was PBMCs, taken on the day of the first yellow fever vaccination. The sequence was obtained from a man between 18 and 29 years old who received the YFV17D yellow fever vaccine. The chain couples TRBV10-3 to TRBJ1-6; 9 nucleotides line up with TRBD1. CDR3 nucleotide sequence: TGTGCCATCGCGGGGGGGACAGGGAGGCATTCACCCCTCCACTTT. Amino acid sequence: CAIAGGTGRHSPLHF.